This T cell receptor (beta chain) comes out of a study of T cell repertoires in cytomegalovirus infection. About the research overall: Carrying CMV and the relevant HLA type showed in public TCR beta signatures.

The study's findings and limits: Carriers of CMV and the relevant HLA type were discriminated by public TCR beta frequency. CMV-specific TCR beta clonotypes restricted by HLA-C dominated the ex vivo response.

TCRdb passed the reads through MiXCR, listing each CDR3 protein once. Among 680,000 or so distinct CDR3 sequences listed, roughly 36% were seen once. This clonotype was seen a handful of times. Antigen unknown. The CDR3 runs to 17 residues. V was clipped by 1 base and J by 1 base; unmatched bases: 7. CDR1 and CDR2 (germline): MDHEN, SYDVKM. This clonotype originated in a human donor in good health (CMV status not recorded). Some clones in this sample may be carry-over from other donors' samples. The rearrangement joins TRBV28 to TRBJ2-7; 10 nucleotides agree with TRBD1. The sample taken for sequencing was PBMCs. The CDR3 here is CASSLSSLDRGSYEQYF. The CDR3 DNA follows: TGTGCCAGCAGTTTATCATCACTGGACAGGGGGTCCTACGAGCAGTACTTC.